These 2 T cell receptor beta chains originate from one sample sequenced in a study of blood T cell repertoires in COVID-19. The table came from immunoSEQ multiplex PCR; TCRdb's copy has only in-frame clones and leaves some out. This sample yields fewer than 250,000 clones, of which about 85% are seen a single time; roughly 24% belongs to the top ten. Sequenced: PBMCs or T cells enriched from blood (not recorded which). The receptors originated from a woman aged 40 to 50 in a cohort exposed to, infected with or recovered from COVID-19 (not recorded which).

The rearrangement uses TRBV5-1 and TRBJ1-2, with 7 positions matching TRBD1. The V gene end was trimmed by 3 bases and the J gene end by 1 base; junction bases not matched to a gene: 6. Germline-derived CDR1 and CDR2 are SGHRS and YFSETQ. The CDR3 extends over 15 amino acids. Here the CDR3 reads CASSSRQGLNYGYTF. In DNA form, the CDR3 reads TGCGCCAGCAGCTCGAGACAGGGCCTTAACTATGGCTACACCTTC.

Notes on this clone: The same CDR3 arises from other DNA sequences in this sample as well. This chain links TRBV5-6 with TRBJ1-4, with unresolved D. The CDR3 runs 13 residues. V lost 0 bases and J 5 bases, leaving 5 bases between the germline ends. Germline CDR1 reads SGHDT; CDR2 reads YYEEEE. The CDR3 reads CASSLVLNEKLFF. CDR3 nucleotide sequence: TGTGCCAGCAGCTTGGTCCTAAATGAAAAACTGTTTTTT. Full variable domain (outside the CDR3, taken from reference TRBV5-6 and TRBJ1-4): DAGVTQSPTHLIKTRGQQVTLRCSPKSGHDTVSWYQQALGQGPQFIFQYYEEEERQRGNFPDRFSGHQFPNYSSELNVNALLLGDSALYLCASSLVLNEKLFFGSGTQLSVL.